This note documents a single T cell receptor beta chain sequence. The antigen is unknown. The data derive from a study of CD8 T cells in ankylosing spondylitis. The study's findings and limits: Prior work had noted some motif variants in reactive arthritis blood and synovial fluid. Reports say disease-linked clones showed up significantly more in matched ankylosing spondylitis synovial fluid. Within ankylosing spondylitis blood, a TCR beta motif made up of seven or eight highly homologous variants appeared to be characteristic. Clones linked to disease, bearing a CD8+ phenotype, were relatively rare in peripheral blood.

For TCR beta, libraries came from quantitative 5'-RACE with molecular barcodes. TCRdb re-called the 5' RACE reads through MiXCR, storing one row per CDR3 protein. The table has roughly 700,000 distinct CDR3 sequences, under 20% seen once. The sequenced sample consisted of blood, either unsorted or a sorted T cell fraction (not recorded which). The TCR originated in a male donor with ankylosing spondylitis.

This chain's CDR3 is CSPITKDDRPRGPNGYTF. CDR3 coding DNA: TGCAGCCCTATTACGAAAGATGACAGACCGAGGGGGCCAAATGGCTACACCTTC. This sequence joins TRBV29-1 and TRBJ1-2; 7 nucleotides match TRBD1. The CDR3 spans 18 residues. Trimming cost V 8 bases and J 6 bases; bases outside gene matches: 27. CDR1 and CDR2 from the germline V gene are SQVTM and ANQGSEA.